The 9 T cell receptor beta chains reported below all come from one sample, sequenced in a study of blood T cell repertoires in COVID-19. Here immunoSEQ multiplex PCR was the method, and the copy in TCRdb shows in-frame clones only, minus some. This table holds 200,000 to 250,000 clones, 70% to 85% found once. The sequenced sample was peripheral blood. The receptors here all came from an elderly woman with COVID-19, enrolled during active disease.

This clone was found once. CDR3 protein: CASSHPLLTEAFF. The CDR3 coding sequence is TGTGCCAGCAGTCACCCCTTACTCACTGAAGCTTTCTTT. J is TRBJ1-1 and V is TRBV5-4; D not certain. The CDR3 extends over 13 amino acids. Germline loops: CDR1 SGHNT, CDR2 YYREEE (reference sequence). V was cut by 5 bases and J by 4 bases, with 12 bases left in between. Full variable domain (missing parts from reference TRBV5-4 and TRBJ1-1): ETGVTQSPTHLIKTRGQQVTLRCSSQSGHNTVSWYQQALGQGPQFIFQYYREEENGRGNFPPRFSGLQFPNYSSELNVNALELDDSALYLCASSHPLLTEAFFGQGTRLTVV.

The V and J genes are TRBV5-1 and TRBJ1-2; D not resolved. V was shortened by 6 bases and J by 2 bases, with 17 bases between the two germline ends. The length of the CDR3 is 15 residues. The V gene's germline CDR1 is SGHRS and CDR2 YFSETQ. The DNA for the CDR3 is TGCGCCAGCACCCGCGGGGTCAGTCGGAACTATGGCTACACCTTC. It specifies CASTRGVSRNYGYTF. The full variable domain, rest sourced from reference TRBV5-1 and TRBJ1-2, is KAGVTQTPRYLIKTRGQQVTLSCSPISGHRSVSWYQQTPGQGLQFLFEYFSETQRNKGNFPGRFSGRQFSNSRSEMNVSTLELGDSALYLCASTRGVSRNYGYTFGSGTRLTVV.

The rearrangement uses TRBV18 and TRBJ1-5, with a tentative D call TRBD1 (6 bases). Trimming left V 4 bases short and J 3 bases short, with 13 bases between. The CDR3 runs 15 residues. Germline CDR1 and CDR2: KGHSH and LQKENI. The CDR3 sequence is CASSLNQGNNQPQHF. The CDR3 DNA follows: TGTGCCAGCTCACTGAACCAGGGGAACAATCAGCCCCAGCATTTT.

CDR3 bases: TGTGCCAGCAGCTTTTGGGGCGGGGGCTTAGGAGAGACCCAGTACTTC. Protein sequence: CASSFWGGGLGETQYF. This chain connects TRBV7-6 to TRBJ2-5; a weak D match, TRBD2 (7 bases). Germline lookup yields CDR1 SGHVS and CDR2 FNYEAQ. Deletions cut 3 bases from V and 4 bases from J, with 18 bases between. The CDR3 consists of 16 residues.

V and J are TRBV25-1 and TRBJ1-2; possible D gene TRBD1, 5 bases. Per germline, CDR1 MGHDK and CDR2 SYGVNS. The length of the CDR3 is 15 residues. Deletions cut 4 bases from V and 1 base from J, with 13 bases between. The CDR3 sequence: CASSGIWGGNYGYTF. Written as DNA, the CDR3 is TGTGCCAGCAGTGGGATCTGGGGGGGTAACTATGGCTACACCTTC.

The genes are TRBV24-1 and TRBJ2-6, with 8 bases that match TRBD1. CDR1 is KGHDR, CDR2 SFDVKD, per germline. This CDR3 comprises 21 residues. V trimming: 6 bases; J trimming: 1 base; junction bases outside the gene matches: 19. CDR3 amino acids: CATSSIEDRVSGSSGANVLTF. CDR3 nucleotides: TGTGCCACCAGTTCTATAGAGGACAGGGTTTCTGGGTCGTCTGGGGCCAACGTCCTGACTTTC.

The gene calls are TRBV5-1 and TRBJ1-3, with no clear D. Germline-derived CDR1 and CDR2 are SGHRS and YFSETQ. V lost 0 bases to trimming and J lost 0 bases, with 16 bases between them. The CDR3 runs to 18 residues. The CDR3 loop is CASSLGGATPRSGNTIYF. In nucleotides, the CDR3 is TGCGCCAGCAGCTTGGGAGGAGCGACCCCACGCTCTGGAAACACCATATATTTT.

The rearrangement uses TRBV20-1 and TRBJ1-2, with D possibly being TRBD1 (5 bases). CDR3 length: 13 amino acids. Germline CDR1 is DFQATT and CDR2 is SNEGSKA (reference sequence). V lost 3 bases, J lost 8 bases, and 16 bases lay in between. In nucleotides, the CDR3 is TGCAGTGCTAGTGTTTGGGGCCGGGTAGGCTACACCTTC. This codes for CSASVWGRVGYTF.

The count of this clone is one. One end of the junction fails to match germline, which may point to a read error. This chain joins TRBV3-1 (or the pseudogene TRBV3-2) and TRBJ2-7; D gene ambiguous. The CDR3 is 14 residues long. Germline CDR1 and CDR2: LGHDT and YNNKEL (reference sequence). CDR3 in DNA: TGTGCCAGCAGCCAAGGCTATGTCTCCTTCGAGCAGTACTTC. As protein: CASSQGYVSFEQYF.